The TCR beta chain described here comes from a study of STAT5B mutations in CD4+ large granular lymphocyte leukemia (dated by TCRdb to the early 2020s). The study in broad terms: Among the healthy controls, the CDR3 'QG' motif was associated with a particular HLA allele. Flow cytometry on FACSCanto II or FACSVerse confirmed that purified fractions exceeded 95% purity among lymphocytes. The TCRbeta repertoires of CD4+ T-cell large granular lymphocyte leukemia patients were compared with the TCRbeta repertoires of healthy blood donors.

Study-wide conclusions, independent of this receptor: TRBV06-family usage was enriched among the top patient clones (8/27) compared with healthy controls (2/35). The data were not HLA-matched, and the relatively small sample size could explain the higher clonality seen in CD4+ compared with CD8+ T-LGLL. Greater clonality appeared to be present in CD4-sorted patient repertoires than in healthy CD4+ repertoires, and the difference was retained after the putative leukemic clones were removed. Main leukemic clonotypes were private to each patient, although less than 30% of the main leukemic clonotypes were found at low frequency in the non-leukemic repertoires of other patients.

The cysteine opens and the phenylalanine closes a CDR3 of 15 amino acids. Only the CDR3 DNA stays, 45 bases, in frame from base 1. CDR1 and CDR2 were assigned from the germline V gene (reference sequence) as SGHKS and YYEKEE. Relative to germline, V is missing 6 bases and J is missing 2 bases, with 8 bases of the junction outside any gene match. Healthy controls were some 40 blood donors whose buffy coats came from the Finnish Red Cross blood service. All TCR-sequenced material derived from peripheral blood: patient blood samples and healthy donor buffy coats. Peripheral blood mononuclear cells were isolated by Ficoll-Hypaque gradient centrifugation. For the healthy controls, CD4+ cells were obtained from buffy coats by magnetic purification. The Gentra Puregene Cell and Tissue kit was used for genomic DNA extraction, and quantification was performed on a Qubit 2.0 fluorometer. TCRbeta rearrangements were sequenced from genomic DNA using the immunoSEQ assay at survey resolution. Turning to the authors' computational methods: A lowest detectable productive clonotype frequency of 2.59 x 10-5 was observed in the TCR sequencing data. Analyses included only productive TCRbeta rearrangements, meaning complete and in-frame sequences. Sample clonality was computed as Simpson clonality in the immunoSEQ Analyzer version 3.0. Based on frequency, clones were grouped as very rare, small, medium, large (1-20%) or hyperexpanded (>20%). Generation probabilities were estimated with OLGA 1.2.3, V-gene circos plots were made with VDJtools, specificities were searched in VDJdb, and CDR3 motifs were identified with GLIPH. TCRdb stores this immuneACCESS table with in-frame sequences only. Part of the clones is absent; in the studies checked, under half of the shortfall reflects unresolved V genes, and no reason is known for the rest. From that table come the V and J calls and clone size; the DNA was used to work out D and trimming. In all, the sample holds about 37,000 clones, and about 70% of those were seen once. The top ten clones comprise around 1.7% of the sample.

With regard to this clone: Which antigen it targets is not known. No base quality information exists; no much larger clone differs at one position.

The sample taken for sequencing was CD4+ T cells from blood buffy coats. The sequence links TRBV5-5 to TRBJ1-5, and TRBD1 aligns with 7 junction nucleotides. The source is a human donor in good health. The DNA sequence is as follows: TGTGCCAGCACCATCTCAGGGGGGGGCAATCAGCCCCAGCATTTT. Its coded protein is CASTISGGGNQPQHF.